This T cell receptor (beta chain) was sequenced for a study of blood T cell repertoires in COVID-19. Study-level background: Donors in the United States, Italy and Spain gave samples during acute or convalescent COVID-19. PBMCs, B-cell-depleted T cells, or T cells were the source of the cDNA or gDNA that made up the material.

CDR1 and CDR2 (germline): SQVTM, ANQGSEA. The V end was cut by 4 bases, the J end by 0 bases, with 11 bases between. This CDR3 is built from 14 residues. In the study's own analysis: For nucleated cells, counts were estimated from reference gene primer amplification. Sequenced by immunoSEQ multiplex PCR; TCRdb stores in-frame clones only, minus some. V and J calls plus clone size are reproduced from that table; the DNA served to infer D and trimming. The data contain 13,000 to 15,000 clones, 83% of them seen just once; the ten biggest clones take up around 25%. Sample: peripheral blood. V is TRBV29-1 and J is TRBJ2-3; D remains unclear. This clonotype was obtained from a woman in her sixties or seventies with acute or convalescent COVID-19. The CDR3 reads CSVAPFSSTDTQYF. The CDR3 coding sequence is TGCAGCGTTGCCCCCTTTTCTAGCACAGATACGCAGTATTTT.